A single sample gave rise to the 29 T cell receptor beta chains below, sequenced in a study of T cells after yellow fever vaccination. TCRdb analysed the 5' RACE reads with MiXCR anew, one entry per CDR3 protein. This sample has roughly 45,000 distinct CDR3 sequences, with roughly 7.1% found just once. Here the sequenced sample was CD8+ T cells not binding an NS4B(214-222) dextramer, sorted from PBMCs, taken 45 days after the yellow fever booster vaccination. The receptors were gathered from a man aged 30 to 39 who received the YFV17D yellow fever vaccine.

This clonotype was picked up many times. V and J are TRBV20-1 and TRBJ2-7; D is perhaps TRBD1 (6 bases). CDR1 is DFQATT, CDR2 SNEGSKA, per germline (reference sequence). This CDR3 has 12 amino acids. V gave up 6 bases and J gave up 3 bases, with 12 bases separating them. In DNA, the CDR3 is TGCAGTGCGAGGACAGCCAACTACGAGCAGTACTTC. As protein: CSARTANYEQYF.

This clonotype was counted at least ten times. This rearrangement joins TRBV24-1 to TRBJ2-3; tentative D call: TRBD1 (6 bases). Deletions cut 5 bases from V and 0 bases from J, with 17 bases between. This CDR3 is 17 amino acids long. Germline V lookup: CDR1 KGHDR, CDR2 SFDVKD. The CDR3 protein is CATSGTDTGKSTDTQYF. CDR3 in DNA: TGTGCCACCAGTGGTACCGACACAGGGAAGAGCACAGATACGCAGTATTTT.

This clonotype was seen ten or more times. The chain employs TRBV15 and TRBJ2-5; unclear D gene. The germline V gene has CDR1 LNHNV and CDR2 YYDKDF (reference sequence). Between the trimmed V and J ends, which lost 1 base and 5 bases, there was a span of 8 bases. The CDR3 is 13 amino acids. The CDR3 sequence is CATSRVRGETQYF. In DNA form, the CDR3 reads TGTGCCACCAGCAGAGTCCGTGGTGAGACCCAGTACTTC.

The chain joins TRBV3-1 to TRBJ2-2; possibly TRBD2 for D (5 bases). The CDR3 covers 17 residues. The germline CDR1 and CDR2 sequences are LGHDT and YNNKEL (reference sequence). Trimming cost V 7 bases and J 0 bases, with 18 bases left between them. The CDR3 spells CASTTQEARTNTGELFF. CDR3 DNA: TGTGCCAGCACCACGCAGGAGGCACGGACGAACACCGGGGAGCTGTTTTTT.

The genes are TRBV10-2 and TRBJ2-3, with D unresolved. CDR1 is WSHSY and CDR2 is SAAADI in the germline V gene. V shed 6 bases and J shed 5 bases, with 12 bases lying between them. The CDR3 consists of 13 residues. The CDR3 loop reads CASSRAGLDTQYF. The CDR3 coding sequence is TGCGCCAGCAGCCGGGCCGGGTTAGATACGCAGTATTTT.

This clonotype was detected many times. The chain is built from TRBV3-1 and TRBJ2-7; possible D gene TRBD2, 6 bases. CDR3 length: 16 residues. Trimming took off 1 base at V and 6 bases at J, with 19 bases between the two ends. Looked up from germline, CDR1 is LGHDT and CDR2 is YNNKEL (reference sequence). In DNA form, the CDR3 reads TGTGCCAGCAGCCAAGGTATCAGCGGGCTTACTTTCGAGCAGTACTTC. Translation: CASSQGISGLTFEQYF.

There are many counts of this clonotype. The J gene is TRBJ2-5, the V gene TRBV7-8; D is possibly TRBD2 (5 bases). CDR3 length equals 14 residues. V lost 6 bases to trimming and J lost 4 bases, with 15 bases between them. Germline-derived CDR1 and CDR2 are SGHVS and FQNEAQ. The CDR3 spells CASSPDFRRETQYF. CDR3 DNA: TGTGCCAGCAGTCCGGACTTTAGACGAGAGACCCAGTACTTC.

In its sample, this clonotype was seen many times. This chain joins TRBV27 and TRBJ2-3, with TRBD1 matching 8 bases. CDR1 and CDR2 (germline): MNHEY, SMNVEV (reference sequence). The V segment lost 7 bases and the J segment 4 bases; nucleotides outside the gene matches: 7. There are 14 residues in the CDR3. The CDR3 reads CASNPTGVPDTQYF. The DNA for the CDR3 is TGTGCCAGCAACCCGACAGGGGTTCCAGATACGCAGTATTTT.

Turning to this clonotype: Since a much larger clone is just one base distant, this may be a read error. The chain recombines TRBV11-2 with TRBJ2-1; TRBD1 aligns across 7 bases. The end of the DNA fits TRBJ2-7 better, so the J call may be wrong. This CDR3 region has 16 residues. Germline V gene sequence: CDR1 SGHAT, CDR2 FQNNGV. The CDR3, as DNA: TGTGCCAGCAGCTTAGATGGGACAGCATCCTACAATGAGCAGTACTTC. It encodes CASSLDGTASYNEQYF.

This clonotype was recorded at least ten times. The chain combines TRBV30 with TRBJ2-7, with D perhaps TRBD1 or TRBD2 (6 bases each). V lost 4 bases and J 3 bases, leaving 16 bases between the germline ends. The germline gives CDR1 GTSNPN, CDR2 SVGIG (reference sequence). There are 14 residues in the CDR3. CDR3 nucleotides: TGTGCCTGGACGGGGGCGACGGCAGACTACGAGCAGTACTTC. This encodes CAWTGATADYEQYF.

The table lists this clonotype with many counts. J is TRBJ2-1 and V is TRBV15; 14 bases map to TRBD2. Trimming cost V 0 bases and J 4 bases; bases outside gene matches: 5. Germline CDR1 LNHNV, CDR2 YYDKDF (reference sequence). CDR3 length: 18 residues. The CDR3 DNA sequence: TGTGCCACCAGCAGAGAGCCTAGGACTAGCGGGAGGTACAATGAGCAGTTCTTC. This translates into CATSREPRTSGRYNEQFF.

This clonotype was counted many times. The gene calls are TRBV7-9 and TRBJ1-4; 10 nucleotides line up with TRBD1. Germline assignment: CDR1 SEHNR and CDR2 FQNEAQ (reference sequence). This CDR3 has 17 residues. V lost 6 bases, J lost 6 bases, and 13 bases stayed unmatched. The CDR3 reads CASRPLDSGTGDEKLFF. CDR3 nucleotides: TGTGCCAGCAGACCCCTCGATTCCGGGACAGGGGATGAAAAACTGTTTTTT.

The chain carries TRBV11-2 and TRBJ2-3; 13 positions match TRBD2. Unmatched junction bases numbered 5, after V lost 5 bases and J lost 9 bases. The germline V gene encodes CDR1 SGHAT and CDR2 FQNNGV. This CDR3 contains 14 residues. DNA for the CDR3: TGTGCCAGCAGCGAGGGACTAGCGGGACACACGCAGTATTTT. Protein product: CASSEGLAGHTQYF.

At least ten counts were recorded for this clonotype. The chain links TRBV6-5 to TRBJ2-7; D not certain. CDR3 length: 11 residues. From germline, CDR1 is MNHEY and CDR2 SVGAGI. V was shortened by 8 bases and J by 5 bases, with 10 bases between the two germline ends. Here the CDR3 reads CASDSGNEQYF. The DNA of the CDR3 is TGTGCCAGCGACTCGGGCAACGAGCAGTACTTC.

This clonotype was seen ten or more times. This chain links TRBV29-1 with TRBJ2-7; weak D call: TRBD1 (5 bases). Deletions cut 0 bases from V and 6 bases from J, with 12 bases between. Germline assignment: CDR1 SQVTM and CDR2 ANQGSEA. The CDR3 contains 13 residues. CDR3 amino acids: CSVEEGVGSEQYF. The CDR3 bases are TGCAGCGTTGAAGAAGGGGTGGGGTCCGAGCAGTACTTC.

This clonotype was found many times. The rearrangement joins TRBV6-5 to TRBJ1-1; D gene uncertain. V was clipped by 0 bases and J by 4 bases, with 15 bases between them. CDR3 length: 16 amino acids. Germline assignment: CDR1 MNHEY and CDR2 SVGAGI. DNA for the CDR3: TGTGCCAGCAGTTACTCGATGATTCGAGGGAGCACTGAAGCTTTCTTT. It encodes CASSYSMIRGSTEAFF.

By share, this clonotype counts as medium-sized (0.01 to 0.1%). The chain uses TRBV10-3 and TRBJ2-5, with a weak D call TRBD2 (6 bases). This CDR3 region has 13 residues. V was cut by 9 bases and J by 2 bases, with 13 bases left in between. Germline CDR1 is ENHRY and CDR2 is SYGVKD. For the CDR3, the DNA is TGTGCCATTGGGACTCCGCTACAAGAGACCCAGTACTTC. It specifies CAIGTPLQETQYF.

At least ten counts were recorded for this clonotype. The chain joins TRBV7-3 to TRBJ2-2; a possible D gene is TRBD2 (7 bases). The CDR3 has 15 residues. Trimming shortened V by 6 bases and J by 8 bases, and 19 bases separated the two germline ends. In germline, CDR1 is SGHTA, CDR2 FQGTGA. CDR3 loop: CASSVSGGSTGELFF. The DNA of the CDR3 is TGTGCCAGCAGTGTTTCGGGGGGCAGTACAGGGGAGCTGTTTTTT.

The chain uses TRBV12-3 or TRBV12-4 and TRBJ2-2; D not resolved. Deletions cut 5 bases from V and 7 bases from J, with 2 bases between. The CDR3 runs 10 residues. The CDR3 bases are TGTGCCAGCAGTCGCGGGGAGCTGTTTTTT. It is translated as CASSRGELFF.

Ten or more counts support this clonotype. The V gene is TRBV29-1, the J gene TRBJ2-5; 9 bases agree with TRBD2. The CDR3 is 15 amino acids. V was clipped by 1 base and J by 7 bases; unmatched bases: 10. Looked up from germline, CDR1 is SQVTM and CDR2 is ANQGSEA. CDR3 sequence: CSVEGTSARIGTQYF. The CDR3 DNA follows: TGCAGCGTTGAAGGGACTAGCGCAAGAATAGGGACCCAGTACTTC.

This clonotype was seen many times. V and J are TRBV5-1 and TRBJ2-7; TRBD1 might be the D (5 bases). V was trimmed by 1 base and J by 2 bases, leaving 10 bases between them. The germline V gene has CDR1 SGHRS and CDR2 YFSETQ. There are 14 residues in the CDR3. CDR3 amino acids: CASSLSWGTYEQYF. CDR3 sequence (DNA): TGCGCCAGCAGCTTGAGTTGGGGCACCTACGAGCAGTACTTC. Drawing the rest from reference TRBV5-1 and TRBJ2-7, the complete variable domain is KAGVTQTPRYLIKTRGQQVTLSCSPISGHRSVSWYQQTPGQGLQFLFEYFSETQRNKGNFPGRFSGRQFSNSRSEMNVSTLELGDSALYLCASSLSWGTYEQYFGPGTRLTVT.

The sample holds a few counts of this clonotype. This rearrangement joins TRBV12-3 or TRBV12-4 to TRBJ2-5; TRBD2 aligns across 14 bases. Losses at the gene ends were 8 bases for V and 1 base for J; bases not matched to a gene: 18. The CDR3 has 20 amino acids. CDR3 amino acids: CASPGRAEPGLAGGQETQYF. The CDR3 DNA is TGTGCCAGCCCGGGCAGGGCCGAACCTGGACTAGCGGGAGGCCAAGAGACCCAGTACTTC.

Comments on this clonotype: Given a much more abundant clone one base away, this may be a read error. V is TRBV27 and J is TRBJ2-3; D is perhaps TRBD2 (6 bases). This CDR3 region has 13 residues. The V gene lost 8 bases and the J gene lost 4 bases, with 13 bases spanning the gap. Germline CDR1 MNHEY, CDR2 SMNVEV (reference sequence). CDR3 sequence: CASGPAGSDTQYF. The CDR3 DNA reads TGTGCCAGCGGACCAGCGGGTTCAGATACGCAGTATTTT.

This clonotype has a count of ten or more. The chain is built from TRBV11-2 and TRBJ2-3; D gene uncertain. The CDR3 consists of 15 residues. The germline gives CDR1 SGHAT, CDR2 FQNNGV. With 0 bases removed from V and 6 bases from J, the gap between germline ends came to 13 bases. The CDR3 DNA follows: TGTGCCAGCAGCTTAGAGGTCCCGGCGGCGGATACGCAGTATTTT. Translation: CASSLEVPAADTQYF.

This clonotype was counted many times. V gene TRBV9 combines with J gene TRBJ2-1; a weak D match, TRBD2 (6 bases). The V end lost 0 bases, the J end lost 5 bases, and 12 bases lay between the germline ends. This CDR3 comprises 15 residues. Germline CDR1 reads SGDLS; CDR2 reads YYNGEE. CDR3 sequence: CASSVGGSGNNEQFF. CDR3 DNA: TGTGCCAGCAGCGTAGGGGGTAGCGGAAACAATGAGCAGTTCTTC.

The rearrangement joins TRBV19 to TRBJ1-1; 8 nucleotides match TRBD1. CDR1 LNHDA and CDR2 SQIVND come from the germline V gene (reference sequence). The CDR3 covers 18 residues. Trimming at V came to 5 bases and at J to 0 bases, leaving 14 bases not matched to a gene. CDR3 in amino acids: CASSSHQDRVDLNTEAFF. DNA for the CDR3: TGTGCCAGTAGTTCCCACCAGGACAGGGTTGACCTGAACACTGAAGCTTTCTTT.

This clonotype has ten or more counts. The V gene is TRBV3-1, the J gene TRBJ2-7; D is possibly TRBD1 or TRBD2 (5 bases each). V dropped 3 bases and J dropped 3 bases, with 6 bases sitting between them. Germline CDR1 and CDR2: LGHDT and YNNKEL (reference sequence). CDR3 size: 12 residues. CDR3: CASSQGVYEQYF. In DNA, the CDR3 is TGTGCCAGCAGCCAGGGGGTCTACGAGCAGTACTTC.

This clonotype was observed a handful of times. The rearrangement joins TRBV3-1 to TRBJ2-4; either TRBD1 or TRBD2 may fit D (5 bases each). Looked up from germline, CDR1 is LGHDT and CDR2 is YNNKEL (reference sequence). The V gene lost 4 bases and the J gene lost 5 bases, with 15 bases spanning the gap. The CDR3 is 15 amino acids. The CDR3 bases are TGTGCCAGCAGCCTAGGGACGGAACTACAAAACATTCAGTACTTC. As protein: CASSLGTELQNIQYF. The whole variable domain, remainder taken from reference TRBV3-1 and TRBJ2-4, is DTAVSQTPKYLVTQMGNDKSIKCEQNLGHDTMYWYKQDSKKFLKIMFSYNNKELIINETVPNRFSPKSPDKAHLNLHINSLELGDSAVYFCASSLGTELQNIQYFGAGTRLSVL.

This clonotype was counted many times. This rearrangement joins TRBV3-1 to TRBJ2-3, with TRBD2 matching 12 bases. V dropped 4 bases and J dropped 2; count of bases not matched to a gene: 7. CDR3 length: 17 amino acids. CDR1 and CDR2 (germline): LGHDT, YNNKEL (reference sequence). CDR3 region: CASSPWTSGTYTDTQYF. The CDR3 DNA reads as TGTGCCAGCAGCCCCTGGACTAGCGGGACCTACACAGATACGCAGTATTTT.